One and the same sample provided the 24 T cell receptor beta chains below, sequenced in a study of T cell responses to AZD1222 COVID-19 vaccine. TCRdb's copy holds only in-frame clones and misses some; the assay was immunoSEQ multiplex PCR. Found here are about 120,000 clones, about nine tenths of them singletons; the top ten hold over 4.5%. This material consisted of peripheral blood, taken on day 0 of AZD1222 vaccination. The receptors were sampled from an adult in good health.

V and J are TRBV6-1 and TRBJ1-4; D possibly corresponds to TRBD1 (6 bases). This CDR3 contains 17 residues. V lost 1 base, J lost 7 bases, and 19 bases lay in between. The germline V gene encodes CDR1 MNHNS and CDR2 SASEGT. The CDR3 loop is CASSEGTPGRGGEKLFF. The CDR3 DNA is TGTGCCAGCAGTGAAGGGACCCCTGGTCGAGGGGGTGAAAAACTGTTTTTT.

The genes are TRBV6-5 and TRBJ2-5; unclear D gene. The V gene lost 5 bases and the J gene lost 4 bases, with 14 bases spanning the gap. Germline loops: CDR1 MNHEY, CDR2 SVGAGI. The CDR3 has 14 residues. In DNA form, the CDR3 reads TGTGCCAGCAGTCGCTCCGGGCCCGCAGAGACCCAGTACTTC. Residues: CASSRSGPAETQYF.

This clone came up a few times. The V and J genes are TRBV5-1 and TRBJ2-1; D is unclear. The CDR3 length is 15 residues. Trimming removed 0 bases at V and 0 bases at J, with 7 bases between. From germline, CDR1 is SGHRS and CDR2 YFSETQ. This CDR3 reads CASSLGGVSYNEQFF. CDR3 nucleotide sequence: TGCGCCAGCAGCTTGGGAGGCGTCTCCTACAATGAGCAGTTCTTC.

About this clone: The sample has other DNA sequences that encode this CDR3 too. As DNA, the CDR3 is TGTGCCAGCAGCCCCAGGTTGGCTCAAGAGACCCAGTACTTC. Residues: CASSPRLAQETQYF. The genes are TRBV7-2 and TRBJ2-5; D ambiguous. Germline loops: CDR1 SGHTA, CDR2 FQGNSA. Trimming stripped 5 bases from V and 2 bases from J, with 12 bases between. This CDR3 region has 14 residues.

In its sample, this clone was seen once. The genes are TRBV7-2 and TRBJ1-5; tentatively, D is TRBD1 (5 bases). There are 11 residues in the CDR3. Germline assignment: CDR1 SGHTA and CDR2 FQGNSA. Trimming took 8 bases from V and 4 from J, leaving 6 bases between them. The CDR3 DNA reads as TGTGCCAGCGGGGGTAATCAGCCCCAGCATTTT. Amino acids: CASGGNQPQHF.

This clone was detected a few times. The CDR3 region is CASTGASMREQYF. CDR3 nucleotide sequence: TGTGCCAGCACTGGGGCTAGTATGCGCGAGCAGTACTTC. The chain couples TRBV6-5 to TRBJ2-7, with D maybe TRBD1 (5 bases). The V and J ends lost 7 bases and 6 bases respectively, with 16 bases between them. CDR3 length: 13 amino acids. Germline CDR1 reads MNHEY; CDR2 reads SVGAGI.

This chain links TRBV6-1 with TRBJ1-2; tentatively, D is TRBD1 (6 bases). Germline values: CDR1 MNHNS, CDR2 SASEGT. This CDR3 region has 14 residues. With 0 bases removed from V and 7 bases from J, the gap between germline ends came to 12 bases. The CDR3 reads CASSEAGGALGYTF. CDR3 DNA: TGTGCCAGCAGTGAAGCGGGGGGGGCGCTTGGCTACACCTTC.

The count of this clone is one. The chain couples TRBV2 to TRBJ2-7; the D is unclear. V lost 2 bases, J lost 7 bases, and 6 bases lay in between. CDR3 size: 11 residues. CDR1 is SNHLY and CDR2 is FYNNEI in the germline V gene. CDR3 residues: CASSETLEQYF. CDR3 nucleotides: TGTGCCAGCAGTGAAACCCTGGAGCAGTACTTC. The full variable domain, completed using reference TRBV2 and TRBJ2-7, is EPEVTQTPSHQVTQMGQEVILRCVPISNHLYFYWYRQILGQKVEFLVSFYNNEISEKSEIFDDQFSVERPDGSNFTLKIRSTKLEDSAMYFCASSETLEQYFGPGTRLTVT.

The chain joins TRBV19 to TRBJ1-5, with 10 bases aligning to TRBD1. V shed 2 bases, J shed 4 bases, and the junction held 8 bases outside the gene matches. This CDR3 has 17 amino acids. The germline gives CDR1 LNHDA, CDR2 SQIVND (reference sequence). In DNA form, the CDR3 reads TGTGCCAGTAGTATATTCGCTGGGGGACAGGGGAATCAGCCCCAGCATTTT. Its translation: CASSIFAGGQGNQPQHF.

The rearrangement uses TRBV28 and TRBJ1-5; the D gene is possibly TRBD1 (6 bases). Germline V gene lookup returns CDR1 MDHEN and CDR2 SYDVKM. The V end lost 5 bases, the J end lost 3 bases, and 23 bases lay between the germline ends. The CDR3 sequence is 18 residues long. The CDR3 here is CASSTQERGQYNNQPQHF. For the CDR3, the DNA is TGTGCCAGCAGTACCCAAGAAAGGGGACAATATAACAATCAGCCCCAGCATTTT.

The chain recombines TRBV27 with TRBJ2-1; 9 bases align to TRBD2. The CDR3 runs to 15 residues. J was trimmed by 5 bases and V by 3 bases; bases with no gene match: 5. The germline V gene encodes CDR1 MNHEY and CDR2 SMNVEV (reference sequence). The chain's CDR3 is CASSFLSGGNNEQFF. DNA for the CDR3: TGTGCCAGCAGTTTCCTGAGCGGGGGGAACAATGAGCAGTTCTTC.

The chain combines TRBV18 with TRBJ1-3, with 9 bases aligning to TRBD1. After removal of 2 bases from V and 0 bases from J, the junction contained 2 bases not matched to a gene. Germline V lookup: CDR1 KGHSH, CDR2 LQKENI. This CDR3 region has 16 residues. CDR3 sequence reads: CASSPSQGASGNTIYF. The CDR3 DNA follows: TGTGCCAGCTCACCATCACAGGGGGCCTCTGGAAACACCATATATTTT.

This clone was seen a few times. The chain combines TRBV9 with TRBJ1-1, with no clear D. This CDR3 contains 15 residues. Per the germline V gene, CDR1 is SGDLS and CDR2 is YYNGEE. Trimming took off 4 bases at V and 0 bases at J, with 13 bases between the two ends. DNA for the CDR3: TGTGCCAGCAGCCCGGGAGTGGATATGAACACTGAAGCTTTCTTT. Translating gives CASSPGVDMNTEAFF.

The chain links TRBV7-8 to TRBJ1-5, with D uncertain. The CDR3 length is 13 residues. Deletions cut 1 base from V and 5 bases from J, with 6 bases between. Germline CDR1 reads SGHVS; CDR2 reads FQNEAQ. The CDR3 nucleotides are TGTGCCAGCAGCTTAGTTAGGGATCAGCCCCAGCATTTT. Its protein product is CASSLVRDQPQHF.

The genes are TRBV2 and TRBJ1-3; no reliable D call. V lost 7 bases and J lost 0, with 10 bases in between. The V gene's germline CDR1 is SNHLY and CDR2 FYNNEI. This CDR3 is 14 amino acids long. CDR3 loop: CASMVGHSGNTIYF. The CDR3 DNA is TGTGCCAGCATGGTGGGTCACTCTGGAAACACCATATATTTT.

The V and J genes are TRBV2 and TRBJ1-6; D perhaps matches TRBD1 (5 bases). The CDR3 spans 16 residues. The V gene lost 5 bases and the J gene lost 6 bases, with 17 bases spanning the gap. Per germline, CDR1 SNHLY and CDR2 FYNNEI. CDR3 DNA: TGTGCCAGCAGTTGGGGGAGGAGCGGCACTAATTCACCCCTCCACTTT. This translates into CASSWGRSGTNSPLHF.

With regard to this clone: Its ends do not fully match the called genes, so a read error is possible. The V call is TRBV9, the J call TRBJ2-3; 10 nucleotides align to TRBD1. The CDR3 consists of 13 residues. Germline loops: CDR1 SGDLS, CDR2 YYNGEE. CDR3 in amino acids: CASSVEEGTGVGF. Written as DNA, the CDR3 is TGTGCCAGCAGCGTAGAGGAGGGGACAGGGGTGGGTTTT.

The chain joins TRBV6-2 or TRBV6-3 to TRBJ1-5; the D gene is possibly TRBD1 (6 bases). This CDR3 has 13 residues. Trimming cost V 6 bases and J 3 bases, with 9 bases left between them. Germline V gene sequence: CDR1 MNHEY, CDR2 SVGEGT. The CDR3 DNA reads TGTGCCAGCAGCAGACAGGCCAATCAGCCCCAGCATTTT. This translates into CASSRQANQPQHF.

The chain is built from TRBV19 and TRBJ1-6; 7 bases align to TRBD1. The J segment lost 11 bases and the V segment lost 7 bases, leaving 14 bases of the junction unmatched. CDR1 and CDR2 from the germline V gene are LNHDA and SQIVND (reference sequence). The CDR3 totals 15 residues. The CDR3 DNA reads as TGTGCCAGTACCGCGACAGGGCTTCTCCGGACACCCCTCCACTTT. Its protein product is CASTATGLLRTPLHF.

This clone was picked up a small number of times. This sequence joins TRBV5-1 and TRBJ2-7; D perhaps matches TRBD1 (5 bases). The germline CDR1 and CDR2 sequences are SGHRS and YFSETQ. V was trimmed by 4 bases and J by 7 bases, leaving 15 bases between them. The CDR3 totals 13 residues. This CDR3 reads CASSPSLDREQYF. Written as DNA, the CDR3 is TGCGCCAGCAGCCCCTCCCTCGACAGAGAGCAGTACTTC.

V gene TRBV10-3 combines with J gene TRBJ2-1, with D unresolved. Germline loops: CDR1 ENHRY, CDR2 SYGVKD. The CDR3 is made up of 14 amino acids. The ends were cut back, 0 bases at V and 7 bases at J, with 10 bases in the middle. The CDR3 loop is CAISESGVANEQFF. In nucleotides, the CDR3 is TGTGCCATCAGTGAGTCGGGCGTAGCAAATGAGCAGTTCTTC.

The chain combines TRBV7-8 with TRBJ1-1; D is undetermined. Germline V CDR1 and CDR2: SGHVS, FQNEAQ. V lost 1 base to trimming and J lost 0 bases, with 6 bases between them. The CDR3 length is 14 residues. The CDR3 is CASSLGFMNTEAFF. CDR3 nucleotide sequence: TGTGCCAGCAGCTTAGGATTCATGAACACTGAAGCTTTCTTT.

The chain's CDR3 is CASSLGNSLNTEAFF. As DNA, the CDR3 is TGTGCCAGCAGCTTAGGAAACAGTCTGAACACTGAAGCTTTCTTT. The V call is TRBV11-2, the J call TRBJ1-1; D call uncertain. V dropped 1 base and J dropped 0 bases, with 9 bases sitting between them. The CDR3 totals 15 residues. CDR1 is SGHAT and CDR2 is FQNNGV in the germline V gene.

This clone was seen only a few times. The CDR3 here is CASSSGTTSSGNTIYF. DNA for the CDR3: TGTGCCAGCAGCTCTGGGACAACTAGCTCTGGAAACACCATATATTTT. The chain uses TRBV7-9 and TRBJ1-3; TRBD1 is a possible D gene (6 bases). V shed 4 bases and J shed 0 bases, with 13 bases lying between them. The CDR3 is made up of 16 amino acids. Germline V gene data show CDR1 as SEHNR and CDR2 as FQNEAQ (reference sequence).